These 25 T cell receptor beta chains were all obtained from the same sample, sequenced in a study of multiple sclerosis patients with progressive multifocal leukoencephalopathy. Documented time point: time of PML onset. Measured with immunoSEQ multiplex PCR; TCRdb has only the in-frame clones, and not every one. Found here are over 25,000 clones, about 90% of them singletons; the top ten hold 3% to 3.5%. The material was PBMCs, obtained from a patient treated with natalizumab. The receptors stem from a human donor with progressive multifocal leukoencephalopathy.

V is TRBV27 and J is TRBJ1-1; D is uncertain. The CDR3 contains 14 residues. The V end was cut by 6 bases, the J end by 6 bases, with 17 bases between. Germline loops: CDR1 MNHEY, CDR2 SMNVEV (reference sequence). CDR3 in amino acids: CASRPGWGSPEAFF. The DNA for the CDR3 is TGTGCCAGCAGGCCGGGGTGGGGTTCCCCTGAAGCTTTCTTT.

This clone was counted a few times. This sequence joins TRBV12-5 and TRBJ2-2; 13 bases line up with TRBD2. The V segment lost 3 bases and the J segment 5 bases; nucleotides outside the gene matches: 9. This CDR3 region has 18 residues. Germline lookup yields CDR1 LGHNT and CDR2 FRNRAP. The CDR3 DNA reads as TGTGCTAGTGGTTTATTAGGACTAGCGGGAGCGCGTACCGGGGAGCTGTTTTTT. This gives the protein CASGLLGLAGARTGELFF.

The rearrangement joins TRBV18 to TRBJ1-2, with D possibly being TRBD1 (6 bases). There are 13 residues in the CDR3. CDR1 is KGHSH and CDR2 is LQKENI in the germline V gene. Deletions cut 6 bases from V and 8 bases from J, with 16 bases between. Here the CDR3 reads CASSPTGSLGYTF. CDR3 sequence (DNA): TGTGCCAGCTCCCCCACAGGGAGCTTAGGCTACACCTTC.

This chain joins TRBV5-6 and TRBJ2-1; D is possibly TRBD1 or TRBD2 (7 bases each). This CDR3 has 16 residues. CDR1 and CDR2 (germline): SGHDT, YYEEEE. Deletions cut 3 bases from V and 4 bases from J, with 17 bases between. This CDR3 is CASSSRGGQWYNEQFF. In DNA form, the CDR3 reads TGTGCCAGCAGCTCAAGGGGGGGACAGTGGTACAATGAGCAGTTCTTC.

The CDR3 is CASSVRTTGDGYTF. The CDR3 DNA reads as TGTGCCAGCAGCGTACGGACGACAGGGGATGGCTACACCTTC. The J gene is TRBJ1-2, the V gene TRBV9, with 8 bases that match TRBD1. CDR1 SGDLS and CDR2 YYNGEE come from the germline V gene. J was trimmed by 6 bases and V by 1 base; bases with no gene match: 5. This CDR3 spans 14 amino acids.

CDR3 residues: CSVTAGQGDYEQYF. CDR3 DNA: TGCAGCGTGACTGCGGGACAGGGGGACTACGAGCAGTACTTC. This chain connects TRBV29-1 to TRBJ2-7, with TRBD1 matching 11 bases. The CDR3 covers 14 residues. Trimming removed 6 bases from V and 3 bases from J; junction bases left unmatched: 7. Germline V gene lookup returns CDR1 SQVTM and CDR2 ANQGSEA.

This chain joins TRBV4-3 and TRBJ2-3; D possibly uses TRBD1 or TRBD2 (6 bases each). CDR1 and CDR2 (germline): LGHNA, YSLEER. V dropped 1 base and J dropped 6 bases, with 17 bases sitting between them. The CDR3 runs to 16 residues. In DNA form, the CDR3 reads TGCGCCAGCAGCCAAGCCCACGCGGGAAGGGGGGATACGCAGTATTTT. Its translation: CASSQAHAGRGDTQYF.

The gene calls are TRBV7-6 and TRBJ2-5; 7 bases align to TRBD1. Near its end, the DNA agrees better with TRBJ2-7, so the J call may be wrong. The CDR3 has 18 amino acids. CDR1 is SGHVS and CDR2 is FNYEAQ in the germline V gene. This chain's CDR3 is CASSLVGPNRGRASEQYF. The CDR3 nucleotides are TGTGCCAGCAGCTTAGTGGGACCCAACAGGGGACGAGCTAGCGAGCAGTACTTC.

The DNA for the CDR3 is TGTGCCAGCAGCTTAGGGGAGCGGGGCCAGCCCCAGCATTTT. It specifies CASSLGERGQPQHF. The genes are TRBV7-2 and TRBJ1-5, with D possibly matching TRBD1 (5 bases). This CDR3 has 14 residues. V dropped 1 base and J dropped 7 bases, with 11 bases sitting between them. Germline CDR1 is SGHTA and CDR2 is FQGNSA.

A note on this clone: The identical CDR3 is also encoded by other nucleotide sequences in the sample. The rearrangement joins TRBV5-1 to TRBJ2-7, with D perhaps matching TRBD1 (7 bases). V was shortened by 1 base and J by 10 bases, with 21 bases between the two germline ends. This CDR3 comprises 15 residues. Germline-derived CDR1 and CDR2 are SGHRS and YFSETQ. The CDR3 DNA is TGCGCCAGCAGCTTGAATCTGGGCCAGGGGGGTTATCAGTACTTC. It codes for CASSLNLGQGGYQYF.

The rearrangement uses TRBV29-1 and TRBJ1-1; 8 bases map to TRBD1. The CDR3 extends over 13 amino acids. The V gene's germline CDR1 is SQVTM and CDR2 ANQGSEA. V lost 6 bases to trimming and J lost 4 bases; unmatched junction nucleotides: 7. The CDR3 nucleotides are TGCAGCGTCACGGACAGGGTGGGCACTGAAGCTTTCTTT. This translates into CSVTDRVGTEAFF.

This chain connects TRBV11-2 to TRBJ2-2; D possibly uses TRBD1 or TRBD2 (5 bases each). The CDR3 totals 18 residues. Germline CDR1 is SGHAT and CDR2 is FQNNGV. V was pared by 10 bases and J by 1 base, with 25 bases between. CDR3 residues: CAIRVGTLRSMNTGELFF. The CDR3 coding sequence is TGTGCCATCCGAGTCGGGACCCTTAGATCGATGAACACCGGGGAGCTGTTTTTT. Full variable domain (outside the CDR3, taken from reference TRBV11-2 and TRBJ2-2): EAGVAQSPRYKIIEKRQSVAFWCNPISGHATLYWYQQILGQGPKLLIQFQNNGVVDDSQLPKDRFSAERLKGVDSTLKIQPAKLEDSAVYLCAIRVGTLRSMNTGELFFGEGSRLTVL.

CDR3 sequence (DNA): TGCGCCAGCAGCCAAGATGTCGGTAACTATGGCTACACCTTC. Its protein is CASSQDVGNYGYTF. This chain uses TRBV4-3 with TRBJ1-2; D not resolved. V was pared by 0 bases and J by 1 base, with 6 bases between. This CDR3 has 14 residues. CDR1 and CDR2 (germline): LGHNA, YSLEER.

This clone qualifies as medium-sized. The rearrangement joins TRBV6-1 to TRBJ1-3, with 8 bases that match TRBD1. The CDR3 has 14 amino acids. Germline V CDR1 and CDR2: MNHNS, SASEGT. V gave up 1 base and J gave up 4 bases; unmatched junction bases: 0. The CDR3 region has the DNA TGTGCCAGCAGTGAAGGGACAGGGGGAAACACCATATATTTT. It yields the protein CASSEGTGGNTIYF.

This rearrangement joins TRBV19 to TRBJ2-7; D call uncertain. Germline assignment: CDR1 LNHDA and CDR2 SQIVND (reference sequence). The CDR3 loop spans 14 amino acids. Trimming pared 5 bases from V and 1 base from J, leaving 12 bases between. This CDR3 is CASSDTFNSYEQYF. As DNA, the CDR3 is TGTGCCAGTAGTGACACCTTTAATTCCTACGAGCAGTACTTC.

The V call is TRBV5-1, the J call TRBJ1-6; 7 positions agree with TRBD1. J lost 10 bases, V lost 0 bases, and 7 bases had no gene match. The CDR3 loop spans 15 amino acids. CDR1 is SGHRS and CDR2 is YFSETQ in the germline V gene. The CDR3 DNA follows: TGCGCCAGCAGCTTGGAAGGTGCAGGGGGGTCACCCCTCCACTTT. This codes for CASSLEGAGGSPLHF.

V is TRBV2 and J is TRBJ2-2; D possibly corresponds to TRBD2 (5 bases). This CDR3 region has 15 residues. V was trimmed by 3 bases and J by 5 bases, leaving 13 bases between them. The germline gives CDR1 SNHLY, CDR2 FYNNEI. The CDR3 protein is CASSEVPAGTGELFF. The CDR3 DNA is TGTGCCAGCAGTGAGGTCCCGGCGGGTACCGGGGAGCTGTTTTTT. The full variable domain, in which reference TRBV2 and TRBJ2-2 provide the parts outside the CDR3, is EPEVTQTPSHQVTQMGQEVILRCVPISNHLYFYWYRQILGQKVEFLVSFYNNEISEKSEIFDDQFSVERPDGSNFTLKIRSTKLEDSAMYFCASSEVPAGTGELFFGEGSRLTVL.

The CDR3 sequence is CASRGQGGDIQYF. As DNA, the CDR3 is TGTGCCAGCAGGGGACAGGGAGGGGACATTCAGTACTTC. The J gene is TRBJ2-4, the V gene TRBV2; 9 nucleotides line up with TRBD1. With V trimmed by 6 bases and J by 8 bases, 5 bases remained unmatched. The CDR3 has 13 amino acids. The V gene's germline CDR1 is SNHLY and CDR2 FYNNEI. The full variable domain, rest sourced from reference TRBV2 and TRBJ2-4, is EPEVTQTPSHQVTQMGQEVILRCVPISNHLYFYWYRQILGQKVEFLVSFYNNEISEKSEIFDDQFSVERPDGSNFTLKIRSTKLEDSAMYFCASRGQGGDIQYFGAGTRLSVL.

The count of this clone is one. The rearrangement joins TRBV7-2 to TRBJ1-2; the match to TRBD1 covers 8 bases. The CDR3 spans 14 residues. J gave up 4 bases and V 2 bases, and 3 bases lay outside the gene matches. Germline V gene data show CDR1 as SGHTA and CDR2 as FQGNSA. As DNA, the CDR3 is TGTGCCAGCAGCTTATCTACAGGGGGCTATGGCTACACCTTC. This gives the protein CASSLSTGGYGYTF.

This chain joins TRBV6-5 and TRBJ2-7, with D perhaps matching TRBD2 (6 bases). V dropped 2 bases and J dropped 6 bases, with 11 bases sitting between them. The CDR3 length is 13 residues. Germline V CDR1 and CDR2: MNHEY, SVGAGI. This CDR3 reads CASSYVAGREQYF. For the CDR3, the DNA is TGTGCCAGCAGTTACGTTGCGGGGCGCGAGCAGTACTTC.

The gene calls are TRBV18 and TRBJ2-1; weak D call: TRBD2 (6 bases). Germline assignment: CDR1 KGHSH and CDR2 LQKENI. Trimming cost V 6 bases and J 6 bases, with 15 bases left between them. The CDR3 totals 14 residues. The CDR3, as DNA: TGTGCCAGCTCCCCAGAACTAGCAGGCAATGAGCAGTTCTTC. This gives the protein CASSPELAGNEQFF.

This chain uses TRBV7-6 with TRBJ2-7; TRBD2 agrees at 8 bases. The germline V gene encodes CDR1 SGHVS and CDR2 FNYEAQ. CDR3 length: 15 amino acids. The V gene end was trimmed by 5 bases and the J gene end by 3 bases; junction bases not matched to a gene: 9. CDR3 DNA sequence: TGTGCCAGCAGCACCCCGGGGGGGAGTCTCTACGAGCAGTACTTC. Amino acid sequence: CASSTPGGSLYEQYF.

This CDR3 reads CASNSVGGYTF. DNA of the CDR3: TGTGCCAGCAACAGTGTTGGTGGCTACACCTTC. The V gene is TRBV6-5, the J gene TRBJ1-2; D call uncertain. The V gene lost 7 bases and the J gene lost 7 bases, with 10 bases spanning the gap. Germline-derived CDR1 and CDR2 are MNHEY and SVGAGI. The CDR3 is 11 residues long.

This sequence joins TRBV2 and TRBJ2-1; D unresolved. Germline CDR1 and CDR2: SNHLY and FYNNEI. Trimming took off 2 bases at V and 0 bases at J, with 5 bases between the two ends. The CDR3 consists of 14 residues. The DNA of the CDR3 is TGTGCCAGCAGTGAAATCGGCTCCTACAATGAGCAGTTCTTC. Residues: CASSEIGSYNEQFF.

The chain links TRBV5-6 to TRBJ2-5, with 7 bases that match TRBD2. Germline trimming cut 0 bases from V and 5 bases from J; bases unmatched to any gene: 10. The CDR3 spans 16 residues. Germline V gene lookup returns CDR1 SGHDT and CDR2 YYEEEE. The CDR3 DNA sequence: TGTGCCAGCAGCTTGGGGGAAACGGGAGGACGGGAGACCCAGTACTTC. The encoded protein is CASSLGETGGRETQYF.